Below are 5 T cell receptor beta chains sequenced from a single sample in a study of tumor-infiltrating lymphocytes in primary liver carcinoma. Germline DNA was also extracted, and blood RNA was taken from unsorted whole blood. TCR beta cDNA was prepared out of 500 ng total RNA by means of a constant-region primer. Employing slightly modified ARM-PCR, three nested multiplex PCR rounds were run, and these gave rise to the TCR beta libraries. TRBV1-TRBV30 forward primers paired with a C-beta reverse primer drove the first two PCR rounds, around 9 cycles each. TCRdb processed the multiplex PCR reads anew with MiXCR; each CDR3 protein has one entry. The sample yields approximately 300,000 distinct CDR3 sequences, roughly 60% seen once. Material: peripheral blood. These receptors all stem from a man in his forties or fifties with primary liver carcinoma and hepatitis B virus infection.

This clonotype was picked up a small number of times. This may be a read error, as it is one base from a much larger clone. V and J are TRBV12-3 or TRBV12-4 and TRBJ1-4; D not certain. This CDR3 has 13 amino acids. The chain's CDR3 is CGSSLIEGEKLFF. CDR3 in DNA: TGTGGCAGCAGTTTAATCGAAGGGGAAAAACTGTTTTTT.

The chain carries TRBV29-1 and TRBJ2-7; D is perhaps TRBD1 (6 bases). Trimming left V 3 bases short and J 7 bases short, with 22 bases between. This CDR3 contains 15 residues. Germline values: CDR1 SQVTM, CDR2 ANQGSEA. The CDR3, as DNA: TGCAGCGTTGAGGTTGGGGGCACTCTTAACTATGAGCAGTACTTC. This sequence encodes CSVEVGGTLNYEQYF.

The rearrangement uses TRBV11-2 and TRBJ1-1, with D unresolved. V shed 2 bases and J shed 6 bases, with 10 bases lying between them. CDR1 and CDR2 (germline): SGHAT, FQNNGV. The CDR3 consists of 13 residues. The DNA for the CDR3 is TGTGCCAGCAGCTTACATTCGGCAGCTGAAGCTTTCTTT. This encodes CASSLHSAAEAFF.

With respect to this clonotype: This may stem from a read error, because a much larger clone lies one nucleotide away. The V gene is TRBV6-5, the J gene TRBJ2-7, with D possibly being TRBD1 (5 bases). Germline V gene sequence: CDR1 MNHEY, CDR2 SVGAGI. V was cut by 6 bases and J by 6 bases, with 15 bases left in between. The CDR3 is made up of 13 amino acids. The CDR3 region has the DNA TGTGCCAGCAGAGAAACAGGCAATGTCGAGCAGTACTTC. It yields the protein CASRETGNVEQYF.

Regarding this clonotype: This could be a read error, since a much larger clone is one nucleotide away. This chain connects TRBV6-2 or TRBV6-3 to TRBJ2-5; D is possibly TRBD2 (5 bases). The CDR3 consists of 14 residues. Trimming took 7 bases from V and 4 from J, leaving 16 bases between them. CDR1 is MNHEY, CDR2 SVGEGT, per germline. The CDR3 reads CASTNKGVGETQYF. The CDR3 DNA reads as TGTGCCAGCACCAACAAGGGAGTGGGAGAGACCCAGTACTTC.